A single sample gave rise to the 28 T cell receptor beta chains below, sequenced in a study of blood T cell repertoires in COVID-19. Data came from immunoSEQ multiplex PCR; TCRdb stores just in-frame clones and leaves some out. Among about 140,000 clones, around 80% were seen once, and the ten largest hold about 2%. Specimen: peripheral blood. Receptors were obtained from a woman in her fifties or sixties with acute or convalescent COVID-19.

V gene TRBV5-4 combines with J gene TRBJ2-5; weak D call: TRBD1 (6 bases). V shed 4 bases and J shed 4 bases, with 29 bases lying between them. The CDR3 runs to 19 residues. Germline V gene sequence: CDR1 SGHNT, CDR2 YYREEE (reference sequence). CDR3 bases: TGTGCCAGCAGCCTAATTGGGTGGGGGCTGGCGCCCAAAGGAGAGACCCAGTACTTC. The encoded protein is CASSLIGWGLAPKGETQYF.

V gene TRBV28 combines with J gene TRBJ2-1, with 7 positions matching TRBD1. Per the germline V gene, CDR1 is MDHEN and CDR2 is SYDVKM. The trim removed 4 bases at V and 0 bases at J, leaving 12 bases unmatched. The CDR3 runs 18 residues. The DNA of the CDR3 is TGTGCCAGCAGTTCCGCGCCCGGGACAGAAGGCTCCTACAATGAGCAGTTCTTC. Its translation: CASSSAPGTEGSYNEQFF.

This rearrangement joins TRBV2 to TRBJ1-2; 8 nucleotides match TRBD1. This CDR3 contains 14 residues. Germline V lookup: CDR1 SNHLY, CDR2 FYNNEI. V shed 3 bases and J 5 bases; nucleotides not matched to a gene: 5. The CDR3 reads CASSEDRAGYGYTF. The DNA of the CDR3 is TGTGCCAGCAGTGAGGACAGGGCAGGGTATGGCTACACCTTC.

This clone has only a few counts. The rearrangement joins TRBV6-1 to TRBJ1-1; a possible D gene is TRBD1 (5 bases). The germline V gene encodes CDR1 MNHNS and CDR2 SASEGT. The CDR3 has 19 residues. Trimming shortened V by 3 bases and J by 0 bases, and 23 bases separated the two germline ends. The DNA of the CDR3 is TGTGCCAGCAGTGATTATGGTGAGAAGGGGCTCCTATTGAACACTGAAGCTTTCTTT. The encoded protein is CASSDYGEKGLLLNTEAFF.

This clone was found once. CDR3 amino acids: CASSLQGIAYEQYF. The CDR3 nucleotides read TGTGCCAGCTCTCTTCAGGGGATCGCCTACGAGCAGTACTTC. V and J are TRBV18 and TRBJ2-7, with D possibly TRBD1 on 6 matching bases. Germline CDR1 reads KGHSH; CDR2 reads LQKENI. The CDR3 has 14 amino acids. The V and J ends lost 6 bases and 2 bases respectively, with 14 bases between them.

This chain links TRBV28 with TRBJ1-5; D is unclear. The CDR3 is 14 residues long. Germline-derived CDR1 and CDR2 are MDHEN and SYDVKM. Trimming removed 2 bases at V and 1 base at J, with 6 bases between. This CDR3 reads CASSLEGSNQPQHF. In DNA, the CDR3 is TGTGCCAGCAGTTTAGAGGGAAGCAATCAGCCCCAGCATTTT.

This clone was seen a few times. Other DNA sequences in the same sample also yield this CDR3. This rearrangement joins TRBV14 to TRBJ1-6; 10 nucleotides agree with TRBD1. Germline V CDR1 and CDR2: SGHDN, FVKESK. The junction had 1 base not matched to a gene; V was cut back by 4 bases and J by 10 bases. This CDR3 spans 13 amino acids. CDR3 amino acids: CASSPGQGSPLHF. CDR3 DNA: TGTGCCAGCAGCCCGGGACAGGGGTCACCCCTCCACTTT.

V gene TRBV30 combines with J gene TRBJ2-1; 7 bases are a match to TRBD1. Germline lookup yields CDR1 GTSNPN and CDR2 SVGIG (reference sequence). CDR3 length equals 13 residues. After removal of 2 bases from V and 2 bases from J, the junction contained 0 bases not matched to a gene. CDR3 sequence: CAWSRGPYNEQFF. The CDR3 DNA reads as TGTGCCTGGAGTAGGGGGCCCTACAATGAGCAGTTCTTC.

This chain joins TRBV30 and TRBJ2-1; TRBD2 matches at 7 bases. CDR1 and CDR2 from the germline V gene are GTSNPN and SVGIG (reference sequence). The V gene end was trimmed by 5 bases and the J gene end by 6 bases; junction bases not matched to a gene: 7. The CDR3 has 13 residues. CDR3 region: CAWSSSGFNEQFF. The DNA of the CDR3 is TGTGCCTGGTCCTCTAGCGGCTTCAATGAGCAGTTCTTC.

CDR3 coding DNA: TGTGCCAGCAGTGAAGGGCTAGCGGGAGGAGATACGCAGTATTTT. This translates into CASSEGLAGGDTQYF. This chain joins TRBV2 and TRBJ2-3; 11 nucleotides agree with TRBD2. V lost 1 base and J lost 5; bases outside the gene matches: 2. The CDR3 spans 15 residues. Germline V gives CDR1 SNHLY, CDR2 FYNNEI.

V gene TRBV28 combines with J gene TRBJ2-6; 8 bases line up with TRBD1. The ends lost 8 bases at V and 1 base at J; junction bases unmatched: 25. This CDR3 is 22 amino acids long. Germline V gene sequence: CDR1 MDHEN, CDR2 SYDVKM. CDR3 sequence (DNA): TGTGCCAGCTTGGGGTACAACAGGGGGTACGAATCACATCGGTCTGGGGCCAACGTCCTGACTTTC. Its protein product is CASLGYNRGYESHRSGANVLTF.

The sample holds one count of this clone. V usage is TRBV11-2 and J usage is TRBJ2-3, with TRBD2 matching over 8 bases. Unmatched junction bases numbered 12, after V lost 4 bases and J lost 6 bases. Germline loops: CDR1 SGHAT, CDR2 FQNNGV. This CDR3 contains 16 residues. The CDR3 is CASSSARREGQDTQYF. The CDR3 DNA reads TGTGCCAGCAGCTCCGCCCGTCGGGAGGGCCAGGATACGCAGTATTTT.

The chain joins TRBV6-5 to TRBJ2-7, with 12 nucleotides matching TRBD2. This CDR3 region has 15 residues. Germline values: CDR1 MNHEY, CDR2 SVGAGI. V trimming: 5 bases; J trimming: 9 bases; junction bases outside the gene matches: 11. CDR3 protein: CASSKRLAGDSGQYF. The CDR3 DNA is TGTGCCAGCAGTAAGCGACTAGCGGGGGACTCCGGGCAGTACTTC.

The chain carries TRBV10-3 and TRBJ2-3; TRBD1 matches 8 bases. V dropped 8 bases and J dropped 2; count of bases not matched to a gene: 15. This CDR3 contains 17 residues. The germline gives CDR1 ENHRY, CDR2 SYGVKD. CDR3 loop: CAIGSPVGQGITDTQYF. The CDR3 nucleotides read TGTGCCATCGGTAGCCCGGTAGGACAGGGTATCACAGATACGCAGTATTTT.

The chain combines TRBV29-1 with TRBJ2-1; TRBD2 matches 8 bases. The CDR3 has 13 amino acids. Germline-derived CDR1 and CDR2 are SQVTM and ANQGSEA. The trim removed 6 bases at V and 0 bases at J, leaving 1 base unmatched. The CDR3 bases are TGCAGCGTCCGGGGGGGCTCCTACAATGAGCAGTTCTTC. Translation gives CSVRGGSYNEQFF.

Note on this clone: Other DNA sequences of this sample code for an identical CDR3. The chain has TRBV27 and TRBJ2-1, with TRBD2 identical over 12 bases. Germline CDR1 reads MNHEY; CDR2 reads SMNVEV (reference sequence). V trimming: 1 base; J trimming: 7 bases; junction bases outside the gene matches: 5. The CDR3 totals 16 residues. The CDR3 nucleotides are TGTGCCAGCAGTTTATTGACTAGCGGGAGTGGGAATGAGCAGTTCTTC. Its protein product is CASSLLTSGSGNEQFF.

The chain joins TRBV28 to TRBJ2-7; 7 nucleotides align to TRBD1. Germline V gives CDR1 MDHEN, CDR2 SYDVKM. This CDR3 region has 14 residues. The V and J ends lost 6 bases and 0 bases, in that order; junction bases with no gene match: 5. The CDR3 reads CASRKQGSSYEQYF. CDR3 DNA: TGTGCCAGCAGAAAACAGGGGAGCTCCTACGAGCAGTACTTC.

J is TRBJ1-2 and V is TRBV20-1, with D unresolved. V was pared by 1 base and J by 4 bases, with 4 bases between. From germline, CDR1 is DFQATT and CDR2 SNEGSKA (reference sequence). The CDR3 spans 11 residues. The chain's CDR3 is CSARVSYGYTF. CDR3 nucleotide sequence: TGCAGTGCTAGAGTGAGCTATGGCTACACCTTC.

The J gene is TRBJ2-1, the V gene TRBV7-9; 13 nucleotides line up with TRBD2. This CDR3 has 15 residues. Trimming cost V 5 bases and J 9 bases; bases outside gene matches: 7. Germline CDR1 and CDR2: SEHNR and FQNEAQ (reference sequence). The CDR3 DNA reads TGTGCCAGCAGCCTGACTAGCGGGAGGCCCGGTGAGCAGTTCTTC. This codes for CASSLTSGRPGEQFF.

CDR3 DNA: TGTGCCAGCAGTTCAACAGGGGGCTACGAGCAGTACTTC. Its translation: CASSSTGGYEQYF. The rearrangement uses TRBV12-3 or TRBV12-4 and TRBJ2-7, with 8 bases lining up with TRBD1. V lost 4 bases and J lost 3; bases outside the gene matches: 2. The CDR3 length is 13 residues.

This sequence joins TRBV28 and TRBJ1-1, with D perhaps TRBD1 (6 bases). The germline V gene has CDR1 MDHEN and CDR2 SYDVKM. The CDR3 length is 17 residues. Deletions cut 3 bases from V and 3 bases from J, with 20 bases between. CDR3 residues: CASSLVTGIGKYTEAFF. The CDR3 region has the DNA TGTGCCAGCAGTTTGGTTACAGGGATCGGAAAGTACACTGAAGCTTTCTTT. The variable domain in full, completed from reference TRBV28 and TRBJ1-1, reads DVKVTQSSRYLVKRTGEKVFLECVQDMDHENMFWYRQDPGLGLRLIYFSYDVKMKEKGDIPEGYSVSREKKERFSLILESASTNQTSMYLCASSLVTGIGKYTEAFFGQGTRLTVV.

This clone was seen only a few times. The chain recombines TRBV7-8 with TRBJ2-5, with a possible D match to TRBD1 (5 bases). Looked up from germline, CDR1 is SGHVS and CDR2 is FQNEAQ. V dropped 1 base and J dropped 5 bases, with 23 bases sitting between them. CDR3 length: 18 amino acids. CDR3: CASSLGIGVGGAGETQYF. The CDR3 nucleotides read TGTGCCAGCAGCTTAGGGATCGGTGTGGGTGGGGCCGGGGAGACCCAGTACTTC.

CDR3 DNA: TGCGCCAGCAGTGAGTCGATCGCGGGAGGGCAATCGAATGAGCAGTTCTTC. This encodes CASSESIAGGQSNEQFF. The chain has TRBV10-2 and TRBJ2-1; 9 positions agree with TRBD2. This CDR3 spans 17 amino acids. Germline V gene sequence: CDR1 WSHSY, CDR2 SAAADI. V gave up 0 bases and J gave up 7 bases; unmatched junction bases: 10.

CDR3 sequence reads: CAIRTSTGDSEQYF. DNA for the CDR3: TGTGCCATCAGGACCTCGACAGGGGATAGCGAGCAGTACTTC. This chain joins TRBV10-3 and TRBJ2-7, with 8 bases fitting TRBD1. Trimming at V came to 6 bases and at J to 6 bases, leaving 10 bases not matched to a gene. This CDR3 is 14 amino acids long. CDR1 and CDR2 from the germline V gene are ENHRY and SYGVKD.

This chain links TRBV25-1 with TRBJ2-7; possible D gene TRBD2, 7 bases. CDR1 is MGHDK, CDR2 SYGVNS, per germline. The CDR3 extends over 17 amino acids. The V end was cut by 3 bases, the J end by 0 bases, with 18 bases between. The CDR3 loop reads CASSDPRGGFSSYEQYF. The CDR3 DNA sequence: TGTGCCAGCAGTGACCCGAGGGGGGGGTTTAGCTCCTACGAGCAGTACTTC.

On this clone itself: The same CDR3 can be traced to other DNA sequences in this sample. V gene TRBV5-1 combines with J gene TRBJ1-1; 8 positions agree with TRBD1. J lost 1 base, V lost 4 bases, and 6 bases had no gene match. Germline V gene sequence: CDR1 SGHRS, CDR2 YFSETQ. This CDR3 is built from 15 residues. The CDR3 loop reads CASSLTGTGNTEAFF. DNA of the CDR3: TGCGCCAGCAGCCTAACCGGGACAGGGAACACTGAAGCTTTCTTT.

The J gene is TRBJ2-5, the V gene TRBV20-1; perhaps TRBD2 as D (5 bases). Trimming took off 3 bases at V and 5 bases at J, with 19 bases between the two ends. The CDR3 runs 15 residues. Germline assignment: CDR1 DFQATT and CDR2 SNEGSKA (reference sequence). CDR3 sequence reads: CSASRPARAGETQYF. CDR3 nucleotides: TGCAGTGCTAGTAGGCCCGCGAGGGCCGGGGAGACCCAGTACTTC.

This clone was seen at least ten times. The rearrangement uses TRBV4-1 and TRBJ1-1; D gene ambiguous. There are 15 residues in the CDR3. Germline CDR1 MGHRA, CDR2 YSYEKL. Trimming left V 4 bases short and J 4 bases short, with 16 bases between. CDR3 region: CASSLQVGRITEAFF. The CDR3 nucleotides are TGCGCCAGCAGCCTTCAGGTGGGCAGGATCACTGAAGCTTTCTTT.